The 21 T cell receptor beta chains in this list originate from one sample, sequenced in a study of blood T cells in healthy people across ages. The authors ran a second PCR of about 7 to 12 cycles using a sample-barcoded 5' primer and a J-beta primer mix. Using its own MiXCR run on the 5' RACE reads, TCRdb lists one record per CDR3 protein. The data contain around 780,000 distinct CDR3 sequences, just over 55% of them singletons. Sequencing was done on a sample of blood. These receptor sequences come from a man in his forties in good health.

This chain joins TRBV9 and TRBJ2-3, with a weak D call TRBD1 (6 bases). The CDR3 contains 14 residues. Germline values: CDR1 SGDLS, CDR2 YYNGEE. The V end was cut by 2 bases, the J end by 5 bases, with 12 bases between. As DNA, the CDR3 is TGTGCCAGCAGCGTCAGGGGCCGAAAAGATACGCAGTATTTT. Its protein product is CASSVRGRKDTQYF.

The chain recombines TRBV12-3 or TRBV12-4 with TRBJ1-1, with TRBD1 matching over 7 bases. There are 15 residues in the CDR3. V lost 7 bases to trimming and J lost 5 bases; unmatched junction nucleotides: 13. CDR3 DNA sequence: TGTGCCAGCACCTCCCGGCTGGCAGGGGGGACTGAAGCTTTCTTT. This gives the protein CASTSRLAGGTEAFF.

The chain links TRBV13 to TRBJ2-7, with 7 positions matching TRBD1. The germline V gene has CDR1 PRHDT and CDR2 FYEKMQ (reference sequence). Trimming removed 7 bases from V and 2 bases from J; junction bases left unmatched: 8. The CDR3 extends over 14 amino acids. The CDR3 protein is CASTPLDRPYEQYF. The CDR3 DNA is TGTGCCAGCACGCCTTTGGACAGGCCCTACGAGCAGTACTTC.

The V call is TRBV7-2, the J call TRBJ2-2; 8 nucleotides match TRBD2. J was trimmed by 6 bases and V by 3 bases; bases with no gene match: 12. The CDR3 consists of 17 residues. Germline CDR1 SGHTA, CDR2 FQGNSA. The CDR3 region is CASSFGRSGRLSGELFF. CDR3 sequence (DNA): TGTGCCAGCAGCTTCGGGAGGAGCGGGAGATTATCCGGGGAGCTGTTTTTT.

The chain combines TRBV15 with TRBJ1-4; D not certain. There are 16 residues in the CDR3. Germline CDR1 reads LNHNV; CDR2 reads YYDKDF (reference sequence). V lost 1 base, J lost 8 bases, and 17 bases lay in between. CDR3 DNA: TGTGCCACCAGCAGAGCTGGTGGGATTTTAAACGAAAAACTGTTTTTT. This sequence encodes CATSRAGGILNEKLFF.

This clonotype was detected a few times. The V gene is TRBV28, the J gene TRBJ2-7; the D is unclear. CDR1 is MDHEN, CDR2 SYDVKM, per germline. The length of the CDR3 is 15 residues. The ends were cut back, 6 bases at V and 3 bases at J, with 18 bases in the middle. CDR3 nucleotide sequence: TGTGCCAGCAGATCGGGCCCGGAAAGGAGCTACGAGCAGTACTTC. Protein: CASRSGPERSYEQYF.

The chain uses TRBV11-2 and TRBJ1-1; D not resolved. V shed 4 bases and J shed 0 bases, with 12 bases lying between them. Germline lookup yields CDR1 SGHAT and CDR2 FQNNGV. The CDR3 length is 15 residues. DNA of the CDR3: TGTGCCAGCAGCTCCAACCCTATTTTGAACACTGAAGCTTTCTTT. It encodes CASSSNPILNTEAFF. The whole variable domain, remainder taken from reference TRBV11-2 and TRBJ1-1, is EAGVAQSPRYKIIEKRQSVAFWCNPISGHATLYWYQQILGQGPKLLIQFQNNGVVDDSQLPKDRFSAERLKGVDSTLKIQPAKLEDSAVYLCASSSNPILNTEAFFGQGTRLTVV.

V is TRBV5-1 and J is TRBJ2-5, with 8 bases matching TRBD1. Trimming at V came to 0 bases and at J to 11 bases, leaving 9 bases not matched to a gene. CDR3 length: 14 residues. Looked up from germline, CDR1 is SGHRS and CDR2 is YFSETQ. The CDR3 coding sequence is TGCGCCAGCAGCTTGGGGGACAGGCGAAATGAGCAGTACTTC. Translation gives CASSLGDRRNEQYF.

This clonotype has a handful of counts. The genes are TRBV7-8 and TRBJ2-3, with 7 bases identical to TRBD1. The V segment lost 7 bases and the J segment 1 base; nucleotides outside the gene matches: 11. This CDR3 comprises 16 residues. Germline CDR1 SGHVS, CDR2 FQNEAQ. The CDR3 region is CASTIKRTGGTDTQYF. CDR3 sequence (DNA): TGTGCCAGCACCATAAAACGGACAGGTGGCACAGATACGCAGTATTTT.

This clonotype was observed a handful of times. The rearrangement joins TRBV28 to TRBJ1-2; 8 bases line up with TRBD1. This CDR3 has 17 amino acids. In germline, CDR1 is MDHEN, CDR2 SYDVKM. V dropped 4 bases and J dropped 4; count of bases not matched to a gene: 14. Written as DNA, the CDR3 is TGTGCCAGCAGTTCCCCGGACAGGGCGAGTGACTTCTATGGCTACACCTTC. Residues: CASSSPDRASDFYGYTF.

V and J are TRBV9 and TRBJ2-3; tentative D call: TRBD2 (5 bases). From germline, CDR1 is SGDLS and CDR2 YYNGEE. This CDR3 region has 14 residues. Trimming left V 1 base short and J 1 base short, with 7 bases between. The CDR3 is CASSVWRGTDTQYF. The DNA for the CDR3 is TGTGCCAGCAGCGTATGGCGGGGCACAGATACGCAGTATTTT.

The chain joins TRBV2 to TRBJ2-2; D perhaps matches TRBD1 (6 bases). V was cut by 8 bases and J by 3 bases, with 10 bases left in between. Germline CDR1 SNHLY, CDR2 FYNNEI. This CDR3 comprises 13 residues. The CDR3 coding sequence is TGTGCCAGCGGTCCAGGGGACACCGGGGAGCTGTTTTTT. Translated: CASGPGDTGELFF. Full variable domain (outside the CDR3, taken from reference TRBV2 and TRBJ2-2): EPEVTQTPSHQVTQMGQEVILRCVPISNHLYFYWYRQILGQKVEFLVSFYNNEISEKSEIFDDQFSVERPDGSNFTLKIRSTKLEDSAMYFCASGPGDTGELFFGEGSRLTVL.

The chain has TRBV2 and TRBJ1-2; D is undetermined. V lost 8 bases to trimming and J lost 4 bases, with 8 bases between them. This CDR3 is 11 amino acids long. Germline V gene sequence: CDR1 SNHLY, CDR2 FYNNEI. CDR3 protein: CASQRRYGYTF. CDR3 bases: TGTGCCAGCCAGAGGCGCTATGGCTACACCTTC.

The sample holds a few counts of this clonotype. The CDR3 DNA follows: TGCGCCAGCAACCCTTTCGGGGAGGCCACTAACGAGCAGTACTTC. As protein: CASNPFGEATNEQYF. This chain uses TRBV5-1 with TRBJ2-7, with D tentatively TRBD2 (6 bases). V lost 6 bases to trimming and J lost 5 bases, with 21 bases between them. The CDR3 covers 15 residues. The germline V gene encodes CDR1 SGHRS and CDR2 YFSETQ. The full variable domain, in which reference TRBV5-1 and TRBJ2-7 provide the parts outside the CDR3, is KAGVTQTPRYLIKTRGQQVTLSCSPISGHRSVSWYQQTPGQGLQFLFEYFSETQRNKGNFPGRFSGRQFSNSRSEMNVSTLELGDSALYLCASNPFGEATNEQYFGPGTRLTVT.

This clonotype was observed a few times. The chain couples TRBV20-1 to TRBJ2-1; 7 bases are a match to TRBD1. The CDR3 extends over 13 amino acids. The germline V gene encodes CDR1 DFQATT and CDR2 SNEGSKA (reference sequence). The ends lost 3 bases at V and 10 bases at J; junction bases unmatched: 9. The CDR3 coding sequence is TGCAGTGCTAGGGGACAGCTGGCTTTGGAGCAGTTCTTC. It codes for CSARGQLALEQFF.

The rearrangement joins TRBV7-2 to TRBJ2-7; D gene ambiguous. With 5 bases removed from V and 2 bases from J, the gap between germline ends came to 16 bases. Germline V gene data show CDR1 as SGHTA and CDR2 as FQGNSA. This CDR3 region has 15 residues. The DNA for the CDR3 is TGTGCCAGCAGCGTAGGCCTCGCGCCTACCTACGAGCAGTACTTC. Protein product: CASSVGLAPTYEQYF.

V gene TRBV6-5 combines with J gene TRBJ1-6; unclear D gene. Trimming removed 0 bases from V and 2 bases from J, with 14 bases in between. The CDR3 spans 18 residues. Germline V CDR1 and CDR2: MNHEY, SVGAGI. CDR3 coding DNA: TGTGCCAGCAGTTACTCGATTGAGCGGGGTACCTATAATTCACCCCTCCACTTT. This gives the protein CASSYSIERGTYNSPLHF.

This clonotype was detected only a few times. The rearrangement uses TRBV27 and TRBJ1-6, with TRBD1 identical over 7 bases. The germline gives CDR1 MNHEY, CDR2 SMNVEV (reference sequence). The V segment lost 7 bases and the J segment 10 bases; nucleotides outside the gene matches: 13. The CDR3 has 15 residues. The CDR3 reads CASKPRDRPASPLHF. CDR3 nucleotides: TGTGCCAGCAAACCCCGGGACAGACCCGCATCACCCCTCCACTTT.

Concerning this clonotype: This may be a read error, as it is one base from a much larger clone. The chain joins TRBV6-5 to TRBJ2-6, with a possible D match to TRBD1 (6 bases). Trimming took off 5 bases at V and 2 bases at J, with 13 bases between the two ends. CDR3 length: 16 amino acids. Germline V lookup: CDR1 MNHEY, CDR2 SVGAGI. CDR3 loop: CASSLLTGPGANVLTF. As DNA, the CDR3 is TGTGCCAGCAGTCTTCTCACAGGGCCTGGGGCCAACGTCCTGACTTTC.

V usage is TRBV18 and J usage is TRBJ1-2, with D perhaps matching TRBD1 (6 bases). CDR3 length: 16 amino acids. Trimming cost V 6 bases and J 4 bases, with 21 bases left between them. Germline assignment: CDR1 KGHSH and CDR2 LQKENI. The CDR3 region has the DNA TGTGCCAGCTCCGACTCGACAGGCGTCATCCTCTATGGCTACACCTTC. Protein sequence: CASSDSTGVILYGYTF.

This clonotype was counted a few times. V and J are TRBV4-3 and TRBJ2-7; the D is unclear. V lost 0 bases and J 1 base, leaving 7 bases between the germline ends. CDR1 LGHNA and CDR2 YSLEER come from the germline V gene. CDR3 length: 14 amino acids. The CDR3 nucleotides read TGCGCCAGCAGCCAAGAAGGTCAGTCCTACGAGCAGTACTTC. This gives the protein CASSQEGQSYEQYF.